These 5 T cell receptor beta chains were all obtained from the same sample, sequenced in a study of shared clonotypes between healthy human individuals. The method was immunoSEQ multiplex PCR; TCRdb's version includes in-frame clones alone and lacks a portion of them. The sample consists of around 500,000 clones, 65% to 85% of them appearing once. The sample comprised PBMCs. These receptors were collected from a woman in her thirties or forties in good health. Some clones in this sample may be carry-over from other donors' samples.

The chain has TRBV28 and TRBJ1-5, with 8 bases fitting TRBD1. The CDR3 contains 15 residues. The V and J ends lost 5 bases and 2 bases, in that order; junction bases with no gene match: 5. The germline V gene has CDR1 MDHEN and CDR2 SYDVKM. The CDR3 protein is CASSLTGEGNQPQHF. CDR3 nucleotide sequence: TGTGCCAGCAGTCTGACAGGGGAGGGCAATCAGCCCCAGCATTTT.

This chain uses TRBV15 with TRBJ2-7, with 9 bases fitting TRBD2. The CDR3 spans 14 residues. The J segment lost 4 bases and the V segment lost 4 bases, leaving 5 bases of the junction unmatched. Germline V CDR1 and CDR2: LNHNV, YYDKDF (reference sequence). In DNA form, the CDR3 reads TGTGCCACCAGCAACTTAGCGGGAGCGTACGAGCAGTACTTC. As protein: CATSNLAGAYEQYF.

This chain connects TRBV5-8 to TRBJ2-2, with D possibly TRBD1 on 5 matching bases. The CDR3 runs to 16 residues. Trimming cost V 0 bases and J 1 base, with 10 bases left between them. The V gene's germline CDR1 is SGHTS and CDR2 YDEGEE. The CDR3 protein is CASSLAPGWNTGELFF. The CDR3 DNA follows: TGTGCCAGCAGCTTGGCCCCAGGGTGGAACACCGGGGAGCTGTTTTTT.

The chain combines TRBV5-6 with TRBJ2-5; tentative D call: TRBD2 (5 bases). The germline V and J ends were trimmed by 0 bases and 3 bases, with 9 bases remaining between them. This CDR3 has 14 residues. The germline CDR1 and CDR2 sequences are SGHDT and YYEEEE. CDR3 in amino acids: CASSLGSAEETQYF. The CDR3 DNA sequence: TGTGCCAGCAGCTTGGGATCAGCGGAAGAGACCCAGTACTTC.

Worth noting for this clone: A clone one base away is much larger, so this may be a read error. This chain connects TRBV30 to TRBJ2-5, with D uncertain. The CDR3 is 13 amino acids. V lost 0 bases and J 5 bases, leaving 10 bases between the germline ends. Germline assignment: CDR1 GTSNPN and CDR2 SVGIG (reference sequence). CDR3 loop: CAWSVSISETQYF. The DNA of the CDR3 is TGTGCCTGGAGTGTATCCATAAGTGAGACCCAGTACTTC.